This passage covers 3 T cell receptor beta chains from one sample sequenced in a study of T cell responses to AZD1222 COVID-19 vaccine. Sequencing used immunoSEQ multiplex PCR; TCRdb keeps in-frame clones, though not all of them. Found here are around 160,000 clones, roughly nine tenths of them singletons; the top ten hold 3.5% to 4%. Here the sequenced sample was peripheral blood, taken 28 days after the second AZD1222 dose. These receptors were obtained from an adult who received the AZD1222 COVID-19 vaccine.

The V and J genes are TRBV14 and TRBJ1-3; D remains unclear. V was clipped by 1 base and J by 0 bases, with 7 bases between them. Germline V gene lookup returns CDR1 SGHDN and CDR2 FVKESK. The CDR3 loop spans 15 amino acids. CDR3 in amino acids: CASSQVLVSGNTIYF. The CDR3 bases are TGTGCCAGCAGCCAAGTTCTTGTCTCTGGAAACACCATATATTTT. The entire variable domain, with the rest obtained from reference TRBV14 and TRBJ1-3, is as follows: EAGVTQFPSHSVIEKGQTVTLRCDPISGHDNLYWYRRVMGKEIKFLLHFVKESKQDESGMPNNRFLAERTGGTYSTLKVQPAELEDSGVYFCASSQVLVSGNTIYFGEGSWLTVV.

The chain is built from TRBV30 and TRBJ1-6; a possible D gene is TRBD1 (5 bases). V was trimmed by 3 bases and J by 10 bases, leaving 19 bases between them. In germline, CDR1 is GTSNPN, CDR2 SVGIG (reference sequence). The CDR3 consists of 15 residues. CDR3: CAWSGGGIGYSPLHF. The CDR3 region has the DNA TGTGCCTGGAGCGGTGGGGGAATCGGATACTCACCCCTCCACTTT.

The rearrangement links TRBV6-4 to TRBJ1-1; D gene ambiguous. V was cut by 0 bases and J by 3 bases, with 11 bases left in between. This CDR3 comprises 15 residues. CDR1 and CDR2 (germline): MRHNA, SNTAGT. The CDR3 reads CASSDSSGGYTEAFF. CDR3 DNA: TGTGCCAGCAGTGACTCCTCAGGCGGGTACACTGAAGCTTTCTTT.